Listed below are T cell receptor beta chains from one sample, sequenced in a study of technical replicates of blood from several donors. Clones were read by immunoSEQ multiplex PCR, and TCRdb kept only the in-frame ones, dropping some. This sample has about 73,000 clones, with 85% to 95% found just once. Sequences were obtained from PBMCs. The source of these receptors is a human donor in good health. Some clones in this sample may be carry-over from other donors' samples. Both conserved end residues are part of each CDR3. Expanded clones are given a class, and other clones once, few, many or no size at all.

V	J	size	CDR3
TRBV5-1	TRBJ2-7	.	CASSLEQGAGYEQYF
TRBV13	TRBJ1-2	.	CASSSALDRVEYGYTF
TRBV6-5	TRBJ1-1	.	CASSTGEVGVTEAFF
TRBV5-1	.	once	CASSLDGGSYEQYF
TRBV7-2	TRBJ2-7	.	CASSLWAGGPYEQYF
TRBV6-1	TRBJ1-2	once	CASSDHLQGGNYGYTF
TRBV5-4	TRBJ2-2	.	CASSFQGATGELFF
TRBV5-4	TRBJ1-2	few	CASSFNRGGFNYGYTF
TRBV7-2	TRBJ2-7	.	CASSLGVAGTYEQYF
TRBV7-9	TRBJ2-1	.	CASSLPTLARNEQFF
TRBV19	TRBJ2-1	.	CASSPRQGLYNEQFF
TRBV7-2	TRBJ1-1	.	CASSLAGANLNTEAFF
TRBV7-9	TRBJ1-1	once	CASSSEAPGTFF
TRBV7-9	TRBJ2-7	once	CASSLGTGLHEQYF
TRBV29-1	TRBJ2-1	.	CSVVGSSIEQFF
TRBV9	TRBJ2-7	.	CASSVSGENEQYF
TRBV2	TRBJ2-1	.	CASSAQSNEQFF
TRBV4-1	TRBJ1-5	.	CASSQGRPGYPQHF
TRBV6-5	TRBJ1-6	.	CASSYRGSSPLHF
TRBV28	TRBJ2-7	.	CASSWLSRVNEQYF
TRBV7-8	TRBJ2-5	.	CASSPGNLQETQYF
TRBV2	TRBJ2-5	.	CASNAGVGETQYF